Listed below are T cell receptor beta chains from one sample, sequenced in a study of cytomegalovirus exposure and HLA in healthy donors. Using immunoSEQ multiplex PCR, the repertoire was profiled, and TCRdb retains in-frame clones only, with some absent. Of 200,000 to 250,000 clones detected, about 80% appear once; the ten largest clones hold roughly 0.58%. Sequenced: PBMCs. The origin of the receptors is a woman between 35 and 50 years old in good health and CMV-seronegative. CDR3s include the opening cysteine and the closing phenylalanine or tryptophan. The order of the fields is V gene, J gene, clone size, D gene, CDR3 protein, CDR3 DNA. A D gene is named only where the DNA matches it firmly. Part of the rows lack a size; the others show once, few, many or a class for expanded clones.

V: TRBV29-1; J: TRBJ2-3; size: NA; D: TRBD1; CDR3: CSVVQGRKDTQYF; DNA: TGCAGCGTTGTACAGGGGCGAAAGGATACGCAGTATTTT
V: TRBV4-3; J: TRBJ1-5; size: few; D: NA; CDR3: CASSQTALNQPQHF; DNA: TGCGCCAGCAGCCAAACAGCTTTGAATCAGCCCCAGCATTTT
V: TRBV7-3; J: TRBJ1-2; size: NA; D: NA; CDR3: CASSTGGTRGGYTF; DNA: TGTGCCAGCAGCACTGGGGGGACCCGAGGAGGCTACACCTTC
V: TRBV7-9; J: TRBJ1-2; size: NA; D: NA; CDR3: CASSQITGPLDGYTF; DNA: TGTGCCAGCAGCCAGATCACAGGGCCCCTCGATGGCTACACCTTC
V: TRBV10-2; J: TRBJ2-1; size: NA; D: NA; CDR3: CASSEWSGLIHNEQFF; DNA: TGCGCCAGCAGTGAGTGGAGCGGACTAATACACAATGAGCAGTTCTTC
V: TRBV4-2; J: TRBJ1-4; size: few; D: NA; CDR3: CASSPPRPNEKLFF; DNA: TGTGCCAGCAGCCCCCCGCGTCCTAATGAAAAACTGTTTTTT
V: TRBV30; J: TRBJ2-7; size: NA; D: NA; CDR3: CAWSVKQATYEQYF; DNA: TGTGCCTGGAGTGTTAAACAGGCTACCTACGAGCAGTACTTC
V: TRBV7-2; J: TRBJ1-2; size: once; D: NA; CDR3: CASSLDGGANYGYTF; DNA: TGTGCCAGCAGCTTAGACGGGGGGGCGAACTATGGCTACACCTTC
V: TRBV18; J: TRBJ1-6; size: NA; D: NA; CDR3: CASSPWRDSGNSPLHF; DNA: TGTGCCAGCTCACCTTGGAGGGACTCGGGAAATTCACCCCTCCACTTT
V: TRBV11-3; J: TRBJ2-3; size: NA; D: TRBD1; CDR3: CASSLGPGQGLRDTQYF; DNA: TGTGCCAGCAGCTTAGGACCGGGACAGGGGTTGAGAGATACGCAGTATTTT
V: TRBV27; J: TRBJ2-7; size: NA; D: TRBD1; CDR3: CASSRWGQGAYEQYF; DNA: TGTGCCAGCAGCCGATGGGGCCAGGGGGCCTACGAGCAGTACTTC
V: TRBV6-6; J: TRBJ1-5; size: NA; D: NA; CDR3: CASSYQTQGLRQPQHF; DNA: TGTGCCAGCAGTTACCAAACCCAGGGTTTGAGGCAGCCCCAGCATTTT
V: TRBV19; J: TRBJ1-1; size: NA; D: NA; CDR3: CASSAGLNTEAFF; DNA: TGTGCCAGTAGTGCCGGGTTGAACACTGAAGCTTTCTTT
V: TRBV25-1; J: TRBJ2-1; size: NA; D: TRBD1; CDR3: CASSESGGRNEQFF; DNA: TGTGCCAGCAGTGAATCAGGGGGTCGGAATGAGCAGTTCTTC
V: TRBV13; J: TRBJ1-6; size: NA; D: NA; CDR3: CASSSSGSNSPLHF; DNA: TGTGCCAGCAGCTCCTCAGGGTCCAATTCACCCCTCCACTTT
V: TRBV7-2; J: TRBJ2-3; size: NA; D: TRBD1; CDR3: CASSLGQGKDTQYF; DNA: TGTGCCAGCAGCTTAGGACAGGGAAAAGATACGCAGTATTTT
V: TRBV4-2; J: TRBJ2-3; size: NA; D: NA; CDR3: CASSQDSGGATDTQYF; DNA: TGTGCCAGCAGCCAAGATAGTGGGGGGGCAACAGATACGCAGTATTTT
V: TRBV2; J: TRBJ1-1; size: few; D: TRBD1; CDR3: CASSSSRDRGHTEAFF; DNA: TGTGCCAGCAGTAGCTCCCGGGACAGGGGGCACACTGAAGCTTTCTTT
V: TRBV18; J: TRBJ1-1; size: few; D: NA; CDR3: CASSPETFWTEAFF; DNA: TGTGCCAGCTCACCAGAAACTTTCTGGACTGAAGCTTTCTTT
V: TRBV28; J: TRBJ2-3; size: NA; D: TRBD2; CDR3: CASSFSGGTDTQYF; DNA: TGTGCCAGCAGTTTTAGCGGGGGCACAGATACGCAGTATTTT
V: TRBV4-3; J: TRBJ1-5; size: NA; D: TRBD1; CDR3: CASSRDSHQPQHF; DNA: TGCGCCAGCAGCCGGGACAGCCATCAGCCCCAGCATTTT
V: TRBV19; J: TRBJ1-5; size: NA; D: TRBD1; CDR3: CASSGTGGSQPQHF; DNA: TGTGCCAGTAGCGGGACAGGGGGAAGTCAGCCCCAGCATTTT
V: TRBV5-1; J: TRBJ1-3; size: NA; D: TRBD1; CDR3: CASSFEPRQGGNTIYF; DNA: TGCGCCAGCAGCTTCGAGCCCCGACAGGGAGGAAACACCATATATTTT
V: TRBV7-6; J: TRBJ2-3; size: few; D: NA; CDR3: CASSLDRAPGTDTQYF; DNA: TGTGCCAGCAGCTTAGACAGGGCTCCAGGCACAGATACGCAGTATTTT
V: TRBV29-1; J: TRBJ2-5; size: once; D: NA; CDR3: CSVNSTKQGQETQYF; DNA: TGCAGCGTAAACTCCACCAAACAGGGACAAGAGACCCAGTACTTC
V: TRBV19; J: TRBJ1-5; size: NA; D: NA; CDR3: CASSPGSSFWPQHF; DNA: TGTGCCAGTAGTCCTGGGAGCTCCTTTTGGCCCCAGCATTTT
V: TRBV2; J: TRBJ2-7; size: NA; D: TRBD1; CDR3: CAIPGQGESEQYF; DNA: TGTGCCATACCGGGACAGGGTGAAAGCGAGCAGTACTTC
V: TRBV13; J: TRBJ1-1; size: NA; D: NA; CDR3: CASSFRPGFMNTEAFF; DNA: TGTGCCAGCAGCTTTCGGCCGGGGTTTATGAACACTGAAGCTTTCTTT
V: TRBV18; J: TRBJ2-5; size: once; D: NA; CDR3: CASSPPSDQETQYF; DNA: TGTGCCAGCTCACCACCGTCAGATCAAGAGACCCAGTACTTC
V: TRBV6-5; J: TRBJ1-1; size: NA; D: NA; CDR3: CASRGEPGLFEAFF; DNA: TGTGCCAGCAGGGGGGAACCGGGACTGTTTGAAGCTTTCTTT
V: TRBV14; J: TRBJ1-2; size: NA; D: NA; CDR3: CASSQDGRPGYGYTF; DNA: TGTGCCAGCAGCCAAGATGGGAGACCGGGCTATGGCTACACCTTC
V: TRBV25-1; J: TRBJ2-7; size: NA; D: NA; CDR3: CASSEFSAGPEQYF; DNA: TGTGCCAGCAGTGAATTTTCTGCGGGGCCCGAGCAGTACTTC
V: TRBV14; J: TRBJ1-4; size: NA; D: TRBD1; CDR3: CASSPGTGVEKLFF; DNA: TGTGCCAGCAGCCCCGGGACAGGGGTTGAAAAACTGTTTTTT
V: TRBV9; J: TRBJ2-5; size: NA; D: TRBD2; CDR3: CASSKRGVSAEETQYF; DNA: TGTGCCAGCAGCAAGCGGGGAGTCTCAGCAGAAGAGACCCAGTACTTC
V: TRBV29-1; J: TRBJ1-3; size: NA; D: NA; CDR3: CSVYIISGNTIYF; DNA: TGCAGCGTTTATATTATCTCTGGAAACACCATATATTTT
V: TRBV30; J: TRBJ1-5; size: NA; D: TRBD1; CDR3: CAWSVWTGADQPQHF; DNA: TGTGCCTGGAGTGTCTGGACAGGGGCAGACCAGCCCCAGCATTTT
V: TRBV9; J: TRBJ1-1; size: once; D: NA; CDR3: CASSVASGGTNTEAFF; DNA: TGTGCCAGCAGCGTAGCTTCGGGGGGTACGAACACTGAAGCTTTCTTT
V: TRBV18; J: TRBJ1-4; size: NA; D: NA; CDR3: CASSPRVQNEKLFF; DNA: TGTGCCAGCTCACCCCGGGTCCAGAATGAAAAACTGTTTTTT
V: TRBV6-1; J: TRBJ2-4; size: once; D: TRBD1; CDR3: CASTAGTGGDIQYF; DNA: TGTGCCAGCACTGCCGGGACAGGGGGTGACATTCAGTACTTC
V: TRBV7-9; J: TRBJ2-7; size: NA; D: NA; CDR3: CASSGEDKREQYF; DNA: TGTGCCAGCAGCGGGGAGGACAAGCGCGAGCAGTACTTC
V: TRBV25-1; J: TRBJ1-4; size: NA; D: NA; CDR3: CASSEYAPQTEKLFF; DNA: TGTGCCAGCAGTGAATACGCCCCACAGACTGAAAAACTGTTTTTT
V: TRBV7-9; J: TRBJ1-6; size: NA; D: TRBD1; CDR3: CASSRVQGADSPLHF; DNA: TGTGCCAGCAGCCGGGTACAGGGGGCCGATTCACCCCTCCACTTT
V: TRBV7-8; J: TRBJ2-1; size: NA; D: NA; CDR3: CASSFFGGDEQFF; DNA: TGTGCCAGCAGCTTTTTTGGCGGCGATGAGCAGTTCTTC
V: TRBV6-5; J: TRBJ1-4; size: NA; D: NA; CDR3: CASTVGGGGEKLFF; DNA: TGTGCCAGCACCGTCGGGGGGGGAGGTGAAAAACTGTTTTTT
V: TRBV18; J: TRBJ2-2; size: NA; D: NA; CDR3: CASSPPASTGELFF; DNA: TGTGCCAGCTCACCCCCCGCGAGCACCGGGGAGCTGTTTTTT
V: TRBV19; J: TRBJ2-1; size: NA; D: NA; CDR3: CASSTGASINEQFF; DNA: TGTGCCAGTAGTACAGGGGCCTCAATAAATGAGCAGTTCTTC
V: TRBV5-3; J: TRBJ1-2; size: NA; D: TRBD1; CDR3: CARSYRRQGRFGYTF; DNA: TGTGCCAGAAGCTACAGGAGACAGGGTAGGTTTGGATACACCTTC
V: TRBV27; J: TRBJ2-7; size: NA; D: TRBD1; CDR3: CASSPRTGGGYEQYF; DNA: TGTGCCAGCAGTCCCCGGACAGGGGGCGGGTACGAGCAGTACTTC
V: TRBV6-6; J: TRBJ2-1; size: NA; D: TRBD2; CDR3: CASRYGTTYNEQFF; DNA: TGTGCCAGCAGATACGGGACTACCTACAATGAGCAGTTCTTC
V: TRBV23-1; J: TRBJ1-1; size: NA; D: NA; CDR3: CASSQSVGGAFF; DNA: TGCGCCAGCAGTCAATCGGTAGGGGGAGCTTTCTTT
V: TRBV5-4; J: TRBJ2-1; size: NA; D: TRBD1; CDR3: CASSFQRGTGEEQFF; DNA: TGTGCCAGCAGCTTTCAAAGGGGGACAGGAGAAGAGCAGTTCTTC
V: TRBV29-1; J: TRBJ2-2; size: NA; D: NA; CDR3: CSVVRSANTGELFF; DNA: TGCAGCGTTGTCAGGTCCGCAAACACCGGGGAGCTGTTTTTT
V: TRBV5-6; J: TRBJ2-1; size: NA; D: NA; CDR3: CASSSTSMEEQFF; DNA: TGTGCCAGCAGCTCAACTTCGATGGAGGAGCAGTTCTTC
V: TRBV30; J: TRBJ2-5; size: NA; D: NA; CDR3: CAWSRTSFQETQYF; DNA: TGTGCCTGGAGTCGGACTTCCTTCCAAGAGACCCAGTACTTC
V: TRBV30; J: TRBJ1-6; size: NA; D: TRBD1; CDR3: CALETTGGLSPLHF; DNA: TGTGCCTTAGAAACGACAGGGGGCCTTTCACCCCTCCACTTT